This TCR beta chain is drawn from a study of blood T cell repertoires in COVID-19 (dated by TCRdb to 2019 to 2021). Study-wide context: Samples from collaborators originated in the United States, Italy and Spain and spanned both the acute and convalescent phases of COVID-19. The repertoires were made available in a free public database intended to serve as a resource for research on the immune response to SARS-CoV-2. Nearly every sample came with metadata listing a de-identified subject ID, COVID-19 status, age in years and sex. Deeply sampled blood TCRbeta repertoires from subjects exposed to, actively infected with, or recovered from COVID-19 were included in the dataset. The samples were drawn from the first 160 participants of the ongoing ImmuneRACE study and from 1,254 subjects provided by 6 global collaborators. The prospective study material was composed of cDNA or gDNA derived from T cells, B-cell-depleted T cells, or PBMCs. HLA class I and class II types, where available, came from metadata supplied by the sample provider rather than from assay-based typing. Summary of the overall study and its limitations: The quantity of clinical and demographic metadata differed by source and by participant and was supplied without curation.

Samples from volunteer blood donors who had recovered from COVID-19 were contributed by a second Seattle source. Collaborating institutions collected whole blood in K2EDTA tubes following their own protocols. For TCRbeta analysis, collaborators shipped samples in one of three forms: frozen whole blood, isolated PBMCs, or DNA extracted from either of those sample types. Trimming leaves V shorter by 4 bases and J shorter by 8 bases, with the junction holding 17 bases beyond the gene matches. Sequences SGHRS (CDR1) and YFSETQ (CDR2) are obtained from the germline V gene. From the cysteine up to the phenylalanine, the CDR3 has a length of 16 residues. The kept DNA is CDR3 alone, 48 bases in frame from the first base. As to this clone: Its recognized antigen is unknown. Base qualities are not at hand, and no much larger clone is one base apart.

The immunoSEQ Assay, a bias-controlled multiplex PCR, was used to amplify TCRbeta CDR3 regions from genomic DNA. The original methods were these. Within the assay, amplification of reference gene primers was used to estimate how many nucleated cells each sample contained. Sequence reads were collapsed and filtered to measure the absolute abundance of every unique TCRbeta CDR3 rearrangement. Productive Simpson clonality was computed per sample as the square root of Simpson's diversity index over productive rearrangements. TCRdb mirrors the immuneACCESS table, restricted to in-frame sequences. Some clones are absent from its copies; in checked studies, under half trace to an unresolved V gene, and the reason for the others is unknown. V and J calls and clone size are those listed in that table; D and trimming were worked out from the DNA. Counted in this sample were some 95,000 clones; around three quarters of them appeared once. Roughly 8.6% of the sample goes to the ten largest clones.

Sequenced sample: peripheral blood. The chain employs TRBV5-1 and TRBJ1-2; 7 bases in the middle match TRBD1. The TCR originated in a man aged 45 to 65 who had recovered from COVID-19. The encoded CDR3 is CASSRGAEGTAQGYTF. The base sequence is TGCGCCAGCAGCCGCGGCGCCGAGGGGACAGCACAAGGCTACACCTTC.